This passage covers 29 T cell receptor beta chains from one sample sequenced in a study of chemoradiotherapy in HPV16-positive cancers. Method: immunoSEQ multiplex PCR; TCRdb's copy keeps in-frame clones and lacks some. This table holds 20,000 to 25,000 clones, more than 75% found once. The input for sequencing was blood, taken from a patient who underwent chemoradiotherapy. All receptors come from a human donor with HPV-associated anogenital cancer.

The CDR3 here is CASSYLGYEFF. CDR3 sequence (DNA): TGTGCCAGCAGTTATTTAGGTTATGAGTTCTTC. The rearrangement uses TRBV6-5 and TRBJ2-1; D remains ambiguous. CDR1 and CDR2 (germline): MNHEY, SVGAGI. There are 11 residues in the CDR3. V was shortened by 3 bases and J by 14 bases, with 11 bases between the two germline ends.

The rearrangement uses TRBV7-2 and TRBJ2-2; 11 bases match TRBD2. CDR1 is SGHTA and CDR2 is FQGNSA in the germline V gene. This CDR3 comprises 16 residues. The J segment lost 5 bases and the V segment lost 6 bases, leaving 8 bases of the junction unmatched. The CDR3 DNA reads TGTGCCAGCAGGAGCACTAGCGGGAGAAGAACCGGGGAGCTGTTTTTT. Translated: CASRSTSGRRTGELFF.

This sequence joins TRBV2 and TRBJ2-2; D ambiguous. The CDR3 runs to 13 residues. Looked up from germline, CDR1 is SNHLY and CDR2 is FYNNEI. V was pared by 9 bases and J by 1 base, with 9 bases between. Here the CDR3 reads CARGRENTGELFF. The CDR3 DNA reads as TGTGCCAGGGGCCGCGAGAACACCGGGGAGCTGTTTTTT. Variable domain in full (rest from reference TRBV2 and TRBJ2-2): EPEVTQTPSHQVTQMGQEVILRCVPISNHLYFYWYRQILGQKVEFLVSFYNNEISEKSEIFDDQFSVERPDGSNFTLKIRSTKLEDSAMYFCARGRENTGELFFGEGSRLTVL.

The chain is built from TRBV7-2 and TRBJ2-7; 11 bases line up with TRBD2. Germline V gene sequence: CDR1 SGHTA, CDR2 FQGNSA. This CDR3 comprises 17 residues. V lost 5 bases and J lost 5; bases outside the gene matches: 14. CDR3 coding DNA: TGTGCCAGCAGCCCTTGGGGTAGCGGGGGGGCCGGGGACGAGCAGTACTTC. Translation: CASSPWGSGGAGDEQYF.

V is TRBV5-1 and J is TRBJ2-5; either TRBD1 or TRBD2 may fit D (5 bases each). V was trimmed by 7 bases and J by 5 bases, leaving 18 bases between them. The CDR3 runs to 14 residues. CDR1 and CDR2 from the germline V gene are SGHRS and YFSETQ. CDR3 nucleotide sequence: TGCGCCAGCTCACCAATTGGGGGTATTGAGACCCAGTACTTC. It yields the protein CASSPIGGIETQYF. Full variable domain (remainder filled in from reference TRBV5-1 and TRBJ2-5): KAGVTQTPRYLIKTRGQQVTLSCSPISGHRSVSWYQQTPGQGLQFLFEYFSETQRNKGNFPGRFSGRQFSNSRSEMNVSTLELGDSALYLCASSPIGGIETQYFGPGTRLLVL.

The J gene is TRBJ2-5, the V gene TRBV28, with D unresolved. The CDR3 has 13 amino acids. Germline V gives CDR1 MDHEN, CDR2 SYDVKM. V shed 7 bases and J shed 3 bases, with 12 bases lying between them. DNA of the CDR3: TGTGCCAGCACCCAACTTGGCGAAGAGACCCAGTACTTC. Its translation: CASTQLGEETQYF. Based on the CDR3 plus reference TRBV28 and TRBJ2-5, the full variable domain is DVKVTQSSRYLVKRTGEKVFLECVQDMDHENMFWYRQDPGLGLRLIYFSYDVKMKEKGDIPEGYSVSREKKERFSLILESASTNQTSMYLCASTQLGEETQYFGPGTRLLVL.

The chain employs TRBV5-3 and TRBJ1-6, with TRBD1 matching over 8 bases. TRBV5-3 is placed among ORFs of uncertain function. The CDR3 extends over 14 amino acids. V shed 3 bases and J 9 bases; nucleotides not matched to a gene: 5. In DNA form, the CDR3 reads TGTGCCAGAAGCTCGGGACAGGTCTCTTCACCCCTCCACTTT. Amino acid sequence: CARSSGQVSSPLHF.

The V call is TRBV6-1, the J call TRBJ1-2; D is uncertain. CDR3 length equals 13 residues. V was pared by 10 bases and J by 2 bases, with 14 bases between. CDR1 and CDR2 from the germline V gene are MNHNS and SASEGT. The CDR3, as DNA: TGTGCCACCGACCTCCTTGAAAACTATGGCTACACCTTC. Its protein product is CATDLLENYGYTF.

The chain links TRBV7-2 to TRBJ2-7; TRBD1 is a possible D gene (6 bases). V was shortened by 4 bases and J by 5 bases, with 12 bases between the two germline ends. Germline V gives CDR1 SGHTA, CDR2 FQGNSA. The CDR3 is 13 amino acids. The CDR3 loop is CASSSGQPNEQYF. For the CDR3, the DNA is TGTGCCAGCAGCTCCGGACAGCCCAACGAGCAGTACTTC.

This clone appeared a single time. J is TRBJ2-5 and V is TRBV5-6; D not resolved. The germline CDR1 and CDR2 sequences are SGHDT and YYEEEE. The CDR3 loop spans 11 amino acids. The V and J ends lost 4 bases and 1 base respectively, with 2 bases between them. For the CDR3, the DNA is TGTGCCAGCAGCGCCCAAGAGACCCAGTACTTC. Translated: CASSAQETQYF.

This clone is a singleton in its sample. The chain carries TRBV27 and TRBJ2-5; TRBD2 aligns across 10 bases. The CDR3 runs 15 residues. The V and J ends lost 8 bases and 5 bases, in that order; junction bases with no gene match: 11. The germline CDR1 and CDR2 sequences are MNHEY and SMNVEV (reference sequence). The CDR3 protein is CASGTSVEFGETQYF. The CDR3 region has the DNA TGTGCCAGCGGGACTAGCGTAGAGTTTGGGGAGACCCAGTACTTC.

The chain joins TRBV5-1 to TRBJ1-6, with 7 bases identical to TRBD1. This CDR3 spans 16 amino acids. Germline CDR1 reads SGHRS; CDR2 reads YFSETQ. The junction had 5 bases not matched to a gene; V was cut back by 1 base and J by 4 bases. CDR3 DNA sequence: TGCGCCAGCAGCTTGAGAGACAGGGAGTATAATTCACCCCTCCACTTT. Translated, it gives CASSLRDREYNSPLHF.

The rearrangement joins TRBV6-5 to TRBJ1-3, with 8 positions matching TRBD1. Unmatched junction bases numbered 6, after V lost 8 bases and J lost 3 bases. Germline CDR1 MNHEY, CDR2 SVGAGI. The CDR3 extends over 14 amino acids. The CDR3 nucleotides are TGTGCCAGCGGAAAGGACAGGGTTGGAAACACCATATATTTT. It yields the protein CASGKDRVGNTIYF.

The chain uses TRBV7-2 and TRBJ1-1; 8 bases agree with TRBD1. V dropped 2 bases and J dropped 5; count of bases not matched to a gene: 4. This CDR3 is built from 14 residues. Germline assignment: CDR1 SGHTA and CDR2 FQGNSA. The CDR3 DNA is TGTGCCAGCAGCTTAACCAGGGGGCAAACTGAAGCTTTCTTT. This encodes CASSLTRGQTEAFF.

The gene calls are TRBV7-2 and TRBJ1-1, with 7 bases matching TRBD1. Germline V lookup: CDR1 SGHTA, CDR2 FQGNSA. With 4 bases clipped from V and 1 base from J, the junction kept 6 bases outside the gene matches. The length of the CDR3 is 15 residues. CDR3 bases: TGTGCCAGCAGCTCCAGGGGGGGAGGGAACACTGAAGCTTTCTTT. This encodes CASSSRGGGNTEAFF.

The genes are TRBV5-4 and TRBJ2-4; TRBD1 might be the D (6 bases). Trimming took off 4 bases at V and 3 bases at J, with 14 bases between the two ends. Germline CDR1 reads SGHNT; CDR2 reads YYREEE (reference sequence). The CDR3 is 15 residues long. Here the CDR3 reads CASSPKGEGKNIQYF. CDR3 in DNA: TGTGCCAGCAGCCCTAAGGGGGAAGGCAAAAACATTCAGTACTTC.

The rearrangement joins TRBV4-3 to TRBJ2-1, with a weak D call TRBD2 (5 bases). Germline CDR1 LGHNA, CDR2 YSLEER. Trimming cost V 0 bases and J 2 bases, with 14 bases left between them. CDR3 size: 17 residues. The CDR3 reads CASSQDGPAETYNEQFF. In DNA form, the CDR3 reads TGCGCCAGCAGCCAAGACGGCCCAGCGGAGACCTACAATGAGCAGTTCTTC.

This chain joins TRBV10-3 and TRBJ2-5, with TRBD2 identical over 8 bases. The V gene end was trimmed by 8 bases and the J gene end by 3 bases; junction bases not matched to a gene: 11. The germline V gene has CDR1 ENHRY and CDR2 SYGVKD. This CDR3 has 15 residues. The CDR3: CAIASAGGPKETQYF. CDR3 nucleotides: TGTGCCATCGCCAGCGCGGGAGGTCCCAAAGAGACCCAGTACTTC.

This rearrangement joins TRBV5-1 to TRBJ2-3; D gene unclear. CDR3 size: 11 residues. Germline V lookup: CDR1 SGHRS, CDR2 YFSETQ. Trimming pared 2 bases from V and 6 bases from J, leaving 4 bases between. The CDR3 coding sequence is TGCGCCAGCAGCTTAACCGATACGCAGTATTTT. Protein: CASSLTDTQYF.

The genes are TRBV6-5 and TRBJ2-7; TRBD1 is a possible D gene (8 bases). V was trimmed by 6 bases and J by 0 bases, leaving 12 bases between them. The germline V gene encodes CDR1 MNHEY and CDR2 SVGAGI. This CDR3 contains 14 residues. CDR3: CASSTGGASYEQYF. CDR3 DNA sequence: TGTGCCAGCAGCACAGGGGGGGCCTCCTACGAGCAGTACTTC.

The chain is built from TRBV18 and TRBJ2-1; D unresolved. Trimming took off 6 bases at V and 0 bases at J, with 12 bases between the two ends. CDR3 length: 15 amino acids. Germline assignment: CDR1 KGHSH and CDR2 LQKENI. The CDR3 loop reads CASSRDQSSYNEQFF. The CDR3 coding sequence is TGTGCCAGCTCCCGCGACCAGAGCTCCTACAATGAGCAGTTCTTC. Full variable domain (outside the CDR3, taken from reference TRBV18 and TRBJ2-1): NAGVMQNPRHLVRRRGQEARLRCSPMKGHSHVYWYRQLPEEGLKFMVYLQKENIIDESGMPKERFSAEFPKEGPSILRIQQVVRGDSAAYFCASSRDQSSYNEQFFGPGTRLTVL.

This clone has a single count. V is TRBV5-6 and J is TRBJ2-5, with 7 bases aligning to TRBD2. J lost 4 bases, V lost 0 bases, and 3 bases had no gene match. CDR1 is SGHDT and CDR2 is YYEEEE in the germline V gene. The CDR3 loop spans 14 amino acids. Here the CDR3 reads CASSLVGGGETQYF. The CDR3 nucleotides are TGTGCCAGCAGCTTGGTTGGGGGGGGAGAGACCCAGTACTTC.

Here the CDR3 reads CASSDRGGAKNIQYF. As DNA, the CDR3 is TGTGCCAGCAGTGATAGGGGGGGGGCCAAAAACATTCAGTACTTC. The chain has TRBV2 and TRBJ2-4; a possible D gene is TRBD2 (7 bases). CDR1 is SNHLY and CDR2 is FYNNEI in the germline V gene. This CDR3 contains 15 residues. V shed 3 bases and J shed 1 base, with 10 bases lying between them.

The CDR3 DNA sequence: TGTGCCAGCAGCAGGTTGGGATACAATGAGCAGTTCTTC. Its translation is CASSRLGYNEQFF. The chain has TRBV13 and TRBJ2-1; D call uncertain. Germline V gives CDR1 PRHDT, CDR2 FYEKMQ (reference sequence). The CDR3 is 13 residues long. Trimming removed 5 bases from V and 4 bases from J, with 9 bases in between.

This chain joins TRBV18 and TRBJ1-1; D is possibly TRBD1 (6 bases). From germline, CDR1 is KGHSH and CDR2 LQKENI. This CDR3 is built from 13 residues. V was shortened by 5 bases and J by 3 bases, with 10 bases between the two germline ends. As DNA, the CDR3 is TGTGCCAGCTCAGTAAACAGGGACACTGAAGCTTTCTTT. Its protein product is CASSVNRDTEAFF.

The V and J genes are TRBV6-5 and TRBJ2-1; 13 bases are a match to TRBD2. This CDR3 comprises 15 residues. V was pared by 5 bases and J by 7 bases, with 5 bases of the junction left unmatched. Germline-derived CDR1 and CDR2 are MNHEY and SVGAGI. The CDR3 spells CASSKGTSGENEQFF. CDR3 sequence (DNA): TGTGCCAGCAGTAAGGGGACTAGCGGGGAAAATGAGCAGTTCTTC.

The rearrangement uses TRBV5-5 and TRBJ2-1; 13 nucleotides line up with TRBD2. The CDR3 length is 15 residues. Germline CDR1 reads SGHKS; CDR2 reads YYEKEE (reference sequence). Trimming at V came to 3 bases and at J to 6 bases, leaving 3 bases not matched to a gene. CDR3 in DNA: TGTGCCAGCAGCTCTACTAGCGGGGGGGCCAATGAGCAGTTCTTC. Translated, it gives CASSSTSGGANEQFF.

This clone was seen a few times. V and J are TRBV2 and TRBJ1-2, with D uncertain. This CDR3 has 13 amino acids. Germline CDR1 SNHLY, CDR2 FYNNEI. The V and J ends lost 6 bases and 5 bases respectively, with 13 bases between them. The CDR3 DNA follows: TGTGCCAGCAGGGACGGGAACTTGTATGGCTACACCTTC. This codes for CASRDGNLYGYTF.

This clone has only a few counts. The genes are TRBV2 and TRBJ1-2, with D hard to call. The CDR3 has 13 residues. In germline, CDR1 is SNHLY, CDR2 FYNNEI. Trimming took 7 bases from V and 4 from J, leaving 13 bases between them. The CDR3 loop reads CASTREERYGYTF. Written as DNA, the CDR3 is TGTGCCAGCACTCGAGAGGAGCGCTATGGCTACACCTTC.